The clone carrying this T cell receptor (beta chain) showed up just a few times. The TCR library protocol attached unique molecular identifiers to the individual cDNA molecules. One entry per CDR3 protein, called by TCRdb with MiXCR from the 5' RACE reads. The sample contains tens of thousands of distinct CDR3 sequences, around 9.3% of which appear only once. This sample is drawn from a study of early T cells in non-severe SARS-CoV-2 infection. Background on the study: Whole-blood bulk RNA, unsorted, was sequenced, and chains were unpaired.

V was pared by 1 base and J by 4 bases, with 0 bases of the junction left unmatched. This CDR3 is built from 15 residues. From germline, CDR1 is SGHVT and CDR2 SQSDAQ. The TCR sequence derives from an adult who was a healthcare worker with PCR-confirmed SARS-CoV-2 infection or an uninfected control (not recorded which). The input for sequencing was whole blood, taken at baseline. This chain uses TRBV7-4 with TRBJ2-3; 12 nucleotides agree with TRBD2. CDR3 sequence reads: CASSLGLAGADTQYF. CDR3 bases: TGTGCCAGCAGCTTAGGACTAGCGGGAGCAGATACGCAGTATTTT. The entire variable domain, with the rest obtained from reference TRBV7-4 and TRBJ2-3, is as follows: GAGVSQSPRYKVAKRGRDVALRCDSISGHVTLYWYRQTLGQGSEVLTYSQSDAQRDKSGRPSGRFSAERPERSVSTLKIQRTEQGDSAVYLCASSLGLAGADTQYFGPGTRLTVL.